The source of this T cell receptor beta chain is a study of T cells in Graves' hyperthyroidism and ophthalmopathy. In regard to this clonotype: What it recognizes is unknown. This could be a read error, since a much larger clone is one nucleotide away.

The study's findings and limits: Prediction of ophthalmopathy progression came a median around 7.1 months pre-onset.

Amplification of TCR beta CDR3 regions was performed using RNA transcripts as template. HTBI primers were the set used in a first-round RT-PCR of the TCR CDR3. TCRdb recomputed calls from the multiplex PCR reads with MiXCR, one row per CDR3 protein. The profile shows a few hundred thousand distinct CDR3 sequences, under 15% of them singletons. Diagnostic decisions used clinical symptoms, serum thyroxine and TRAb, thyroid ultrasound and orbital computed tomography. Sequencing used blood. This clonotype originated in a woman aged 25-40 years with Graves' hyperthyroidism.

The CDR3 region is CATGTNYEQYF. CDR3 DNA: TGTGCCACCGGGACAAACTACGAGCAGTACTTC. The chain recombines TRBV10-3 with TRBJ2-7, with a possible D match to TRBD1 (6 bases). CDR1 is ENHRY, CDR2 SYGVKD, per germline. The CDR3 spans 11 residues. Trimming left V 10 bases short and J 3 bases short, with 10 bases between.